This passage covers 18 T cell receptor beta chains from one sample sequenced in a study of T cells in Graves' hyperthyroidism and ophthalmopathy. Amplified regions were TCR beta CDR3 sequences from RNA transcripts. In the first-round RT-PCR of the TCR CDR3, the HTBI primer set was used. TCRdb ran MiXCR on the multiplex PCR reads and lists one entry per CDR3 protein. The sample consists of 350,000 to 450,000 distinct CDR3 sequences, approximately 17% of them appearing once. Sequencing used blood. These TCRs come from a woman aged 30 to 39 with Graves' hyperthyroidism that later progressed to Graves' ophthalmopathy.

V is TRBV19 and J is TRBJ2-2, with 7 bases aligning to TRBD1. CDR1 LNHDA and CDR2 SQIVND come from the germline V gene (reference sequence). Losses at the gene ends were 8 bases for V and 3 bases for J; bases not matched to a gene: 3. CDR3 length: 13 residues. The CDR3 loop is CASGTDYTGELFF. The CDR3 DNA sequence: TGTGCCAGTGGGACAGACTACACCGGGGAGCTGTTTTTT.

This clonotype appeared many times. The gene calls are TRBV6-5 and TRBJ2-1; 8 nucleotides agree with TRBD2. V lost 4 bases and J lost 9; bases outside the gene matches: 8. CDR3 length: 14 residues. Germline V gene lookup returns CDR1 MNHEY and CDR2 SVGAGI. In DNA form, the CDR3 reads TGTGCCAGCAGTTTTGGGTCTAGCGGGCCTGAGCAGTTCTTC. Translated: CASSFGSSGPEQFF.

This clonotype was detected ten times or more. The V and J genes are TRBV2 and TRBJ2-7; D gene uncertain. Trimming stripped 6 bases from V and 0 bases from J, with 9 bases between. CDR1 and CDR2 (germline): SNHLY, FYNNEI. The CDR3 sequence is 13 residues long. The DNA of the CDR3 is TGTGCCAGCAGGGAAACGACCTCCTACGAGCAGTACTTC. Amino acids: CASRETTSYEQYF.

This clonotype has at least ten counts. The V call is TRBV27, the J call TRBJ2-1, with a weak D call TRBD2 (6 bases). The germline V and J ends were trimmed by 5 bases and 10 bases, with 24 bases remaining between them. In germline, CDR1 is MNHEY, CDR2 SMNVEV (reference sequence). This CDR3 has 16 residues. For the CDR3, the DNA is TGTGCCAGCAGTCCTTATTCTTCATGGGGCGGGGCGGAGCAGTTCTTC. Translating it yields CASSPYSSWGGAEQFF.

The chain joins TRBV4-1 to TRBJ2-7, with D perhaps TRBD2 (6 bases). The length of the CDR3 is 14 residues. From germline, CDR1 is MGHRA and CDR2 YSYEKL. V lost 4 bases, J lost 2 bases, and 12 bases lay in between. CDR3: CASSPWRGPYEQYF. CDR3 nucleotide sequence: TGCGCCAGCAGCCCCTGGCGGGGCCCCTACGAGCAGTACTTC.

This chain connects TRBV6-5 to TRBJ2-7; 11 nucleotides align to TRBD2. CDR3 length: 16 amino acids. The V segment lost 0 bases and the J segment 3 bases; nucleotides outside the gene matches: 4. Germline V gives CDR1 MNHEY, CDR2 SVGAGI. The DNA for the CDR3 is TGTGCCAGCAGTTACTCTCCGGGACTAGCGGTCTACGAGCAGTACGTC. It translates to CASSYSPGLAVYEQYV.

V is TRBV19 and J is TRBJ2-2; TRBD2 is a possible D gene (5 bases). The ends were cut back, 7 bases at V and 1 base at J, with 19 bases in the middle. This CDR3 comprises 17 residues. The germline V gene encodes CDR1 LNHDA and CDR2 SQIVND (reference sequence). The DNA of the CDR3 is TGTGCCAGTACCTCATCCCCGAGCGGCCGGAACACCGGGGAGCTGTTTTTT. The encoded protein is CASTSSPSGRNTGELFF.

This clonotype was seen a handful of times. A read error may be the cause here, since a much bigger clone is one base away. The gene calls are TRBV6-2 or TRBV6-3 and TRBJ2-1; D uncertain. The CDR3 is 12 residues long. Germline CDR1 is MNHEY and CDR2 is SVGEGT. Trimming took 11 bases from V and 2 from J, leaving 10 bases between them. CDR3 protein: CARNFPYNEQFF. The CDR3 nucleotides are TGTGCCCGCAACTTCCCCTACAATGAGCAGTTCTTC.

The rearrangement uses TRBV6-2 or TRBV6-3 and TRBJ1-2; D unclear. The germline V gene has CDR1 MNHEY and CDR2 SVGEGT. The CDR3 is 13 residues long. Trimming left V 2 bases short and J 1 base short, with 5 bases between. CDR3 in amino acids: CASSYADNYGYTF. The CDR3 DNA reads as TGTGCCAGCAGTTACGCAGATAACTATGGCTACACCTTC.

This clonotype was counted only a few times. This chain joins TRBV6-1 and TRBJ1-1; no reliable D call. CDR1 is MNHNS and CDR2 is SASEGT in the germline V gene. V lost 2 bases to trimming and J lost 6 bases, with 16 bases between them. The CDR3 spans 15 residues. CDR3 DNA sequence: TGTGCCAGCAGTGAATTTTCTGGGAGAAACGCTGAAGCTTTCTTT. This codes for CASSEFSGRNAEAFF.

This clonotype was seen many times. This rearrangement joins TRBV18 to TRBJ2-1, with 12 bases that match TRBD2. Germline CDR1 and CDR2: KGHSH and LQKENI. With 3 bases clipped from V and 10 bases from J, the junction kept 7 bases outside the gene matches. The length of the CDR3 is 15 residues. The CDR3 here is CASSPQTSGGIEQFF. The CDR3 DNA sequence: TGTGCCAGCTCACCCCAGACTAGCGGGGGTATCGAGCAGTTCTTC.

In its sample, this clonotype was seen many times. V gene TRBV9 combines with J gene TRBJ1-3; weak D call: TRBD1 (5 bases). CDR1 is SGDLS, CDR2 YYNGEE, per germline. This CDR3 has 15 amino acids. V was shortened by 3 bases and J by 0 bases, with 10 bases between the two germline ends. CDR3 protein: CASSATGNSGNTIYF. CDR3 coding DNA: TGTGCCAGCAGCGCAACAGGAAACTCTGGAAACACCATATATTTT.

This rearrangement joins TRBV5-6 to TRBJ2-5; weak D call: TRBD2 (7 bases). V was clipped by 0 bases and J by 2 bases, with 11 bases between them. The CDR3 covers 15 residues. The germline CDR1 and CDR2 sequences are SGHDT and YYEEEE. The CDR3 DNA sequence: TGTGCCAGCAGCTTGGTGGGGGGGCTACAAGAGACCCAGTACTTC. Protein: CASSLVGGLQETQYF.

The sample holds many counts of this clonotype. J is TRBJ2-5 and V is TRBV5-1; 9 nucleotides line up with TRBD1. The V gene's germline CDR1 is SGHRS and CDR2 YFSETQ. The CDR3 extends over 14 amino acids. With 7 bases clipped from V and 5 bases from J, the junction kept 9 bases outside the gene matches. DNA for the CDR3: TGCGCCAGCGCGGTTTGGGACAGGGAGGAGACCCAGTACTTC. Translated, it gives CASAVWDREETQYF. The full variable domain, completed using reference TRBV5-1 and TRBJ2-5, is KAGVTQTPRYLIKTRGQQVTLSCSPISGHRSVSWYQQTPGQGLQFLFEYFSETQRNKGNFPGRFSGRQFSNSRSEMNVSTLELGDSALYLCASAVWDREETQYFGPGTRLLVL.

CDR3 residues: CASSPARPGRGIYNEQFF. The CDR3 coding sequence is TGTGCCAGCTCACCCGCCCGGCCCGGGAGGGGTATCTACAATGAGCAGTTCTTC. The gene calls are TRBV18 and TRBJ2-1; TRBD2 agrees at 8 bases. Germline CDR1 and CDR2: KGHSH and LQKENI. CDR3 length: 18 residues. J was trimmed by 3 bases and V by 3 bases; bases with no gene match: 13.

This clonotype appeared many times. V is TRBV6-1 and J is TRBJ1-1; 7 nucleotides line up with TRBD1. Germline V gene lookup returns CDR1 MNHNS and CDR2 SASEGT. Trimming took 4 bases from V and 3 from J; bases not matched to a gene: 17. The CDR3 has 18 amino acids. Written as DNA, the CDR3 is TGTGCCAGCAGTGGCCACCGGGACAGCTTAACTGGGGACACTGAAGCTTTCTTT. Translating gives CASSGHRDSLTGDTEAFF.

V usage is TRBV18 and J usage is TRBJ2-7, with 9 positions matching TRBD1. Germline-derived CDR1 and CDR2 are KGHSH and LQKENI. CDR3 length: 15 amino acids. V lost 3 bases to trimming and J lost 5 bases; unmatched junction nucleotides: 8. The CDR3 bases are TGTGCCAGCTCACCGGGGACAGGGAGTCTCCACGAGCAGTACTTC. It encodes CASSPGTGSLHEQYF.

Of note for this clonotype: A read error may explain this, as a much larger clone is one base away. V usage is TRBV27 and J usage is TRBJ1-1; D unclear. Germline CDR1 and CDR2: MNHEY and SMNVEV (reference sequence). The CDR3 contains 14 residues. The V end was cut by 5 bases, the J end by 3 bases, with 13 bases between. In DNA, the CDR3 is TGTGCCAGCAGTCAACCCAGGATGGACACTGAAGCTTTCTTT. This encodes CASSQPRMDTEAFF.